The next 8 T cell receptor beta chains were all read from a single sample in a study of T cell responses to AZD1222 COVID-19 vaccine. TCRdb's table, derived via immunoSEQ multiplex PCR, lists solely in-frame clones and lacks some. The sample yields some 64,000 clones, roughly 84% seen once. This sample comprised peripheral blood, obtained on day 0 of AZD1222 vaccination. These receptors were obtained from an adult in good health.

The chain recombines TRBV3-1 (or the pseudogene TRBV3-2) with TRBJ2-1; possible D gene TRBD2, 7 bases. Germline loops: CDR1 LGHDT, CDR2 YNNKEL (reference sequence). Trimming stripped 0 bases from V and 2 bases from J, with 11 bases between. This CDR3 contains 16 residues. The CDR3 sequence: CASSQDGGAPYNEQFF. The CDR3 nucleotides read TGTGCCAGCAGCCAAGATGGGGGGGCACCCTACAATGAGCAGTTCTTC.

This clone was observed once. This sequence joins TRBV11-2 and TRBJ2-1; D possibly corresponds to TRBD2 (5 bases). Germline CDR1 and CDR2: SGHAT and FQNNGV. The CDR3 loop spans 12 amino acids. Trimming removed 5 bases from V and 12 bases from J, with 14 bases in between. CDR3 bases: TGTGCCAGCAGCACGGAGGAGACTCGGCAGTTCTTC. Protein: CASSTEETRQFF.

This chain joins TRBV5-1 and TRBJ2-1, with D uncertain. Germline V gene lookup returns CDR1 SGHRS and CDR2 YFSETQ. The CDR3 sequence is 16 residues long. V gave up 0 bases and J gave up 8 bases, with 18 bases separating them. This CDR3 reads CASSLVRQADGDEQFF. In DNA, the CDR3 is TGCGCCAGCAGCTTGGTGCGGCAGGCCGATGGGGATGAGCAGTTCTTC. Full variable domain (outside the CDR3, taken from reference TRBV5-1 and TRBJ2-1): KAGVTQTPRYLIKTRGQQVTLSCSPISGHRSVSWYQQTPGQGLQFLFEYFSETQRNKGNFPGRFSGRQFSNSRSEMNVSTLELGDSALYLCASSLVRQADGDEQFFGPGTRLTVL.

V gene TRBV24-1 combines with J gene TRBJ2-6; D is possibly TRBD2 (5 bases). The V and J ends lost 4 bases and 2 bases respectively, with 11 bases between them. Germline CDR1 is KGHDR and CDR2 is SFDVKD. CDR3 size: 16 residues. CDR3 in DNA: TGTGCCACCAGTGAGAGGGTGCCCACTGGGGCCAACGTCCTGACTTTC. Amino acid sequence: CATSERVPTGANVLTF.

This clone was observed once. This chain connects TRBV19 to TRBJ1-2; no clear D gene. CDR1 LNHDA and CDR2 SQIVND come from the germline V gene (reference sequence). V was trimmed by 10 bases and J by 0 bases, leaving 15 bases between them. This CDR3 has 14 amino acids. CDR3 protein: CATRGGFSNYGYTF. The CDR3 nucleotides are TGTGCCACCCGAGGAGGTTTCTCTAACTATGGCTACACCTTC.

The CDR3 nucleotides read TGTGCCAGCAGCCGACCACAGGGAAACACCATATATTTT. As protein: CASSRPQGNTIYF. The V gene is TRBV5-6, the J gene TRBJ1-3; D gene ambiguous. The germline V gene has CDR1 SGHDT and CDR2 YYEEEE. With 4 bases removed from V and 4 bases from J, the gap between germline ends came to 9 bases. There are 13 residues in the CDR3.

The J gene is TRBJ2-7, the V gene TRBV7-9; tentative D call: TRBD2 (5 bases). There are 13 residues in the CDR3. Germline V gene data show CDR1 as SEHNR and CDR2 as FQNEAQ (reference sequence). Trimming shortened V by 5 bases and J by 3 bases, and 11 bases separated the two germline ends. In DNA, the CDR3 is TGTGCCAGCAGCATCGGGGTGATCTACGAGCAGTACTTC. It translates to CASSIGVIYEQYF.

The CDR3 spells CSARPQVGYTF. In DNA, the CDR3 is TGCAGTGCTAGGCCCCAGGTGGGCTACACCTTC. The chain combines TRBV20-1 with TRBJ1-2; unclear D gene. The CDR3 totals 11 residues. Germline V gene data show CDR1 as DFQATT and CDR2 as SNEGSKA (reference sequence). Trimming removed 3 bases from V and 8 bases from J, with 10 bases in between.